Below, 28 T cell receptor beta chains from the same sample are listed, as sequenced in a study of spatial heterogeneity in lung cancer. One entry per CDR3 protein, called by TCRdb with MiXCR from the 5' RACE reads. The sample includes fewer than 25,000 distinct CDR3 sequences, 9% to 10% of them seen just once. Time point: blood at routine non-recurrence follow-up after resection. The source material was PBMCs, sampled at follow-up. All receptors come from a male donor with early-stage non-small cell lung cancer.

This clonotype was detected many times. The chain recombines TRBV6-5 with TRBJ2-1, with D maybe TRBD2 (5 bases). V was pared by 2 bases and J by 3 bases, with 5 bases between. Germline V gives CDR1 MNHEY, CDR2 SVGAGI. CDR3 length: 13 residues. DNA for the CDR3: TGTGCCAGCAGTTACGCGGGCTACAATGAGCAGTTCTTC. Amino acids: CASSYAGYNEQFF.

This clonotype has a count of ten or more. Written as DNA, the CDR3 is TGTGCCAGCAGCCAAACCACAGGGGGCTCTAGCAATCAGCCCCAGCATTTT. Translated: CASSQTTGGSSNQPQHF. V is TRBV28 and J is TRBJ1-5; 9 positions match TRBD1. CDR3 size: 17 residues. J lost 0 bases, V lost 6 bases, and 9 bases had no gene match. CDR1 is MDHEN and CDR2 is SYDVKM in the germline V gene.

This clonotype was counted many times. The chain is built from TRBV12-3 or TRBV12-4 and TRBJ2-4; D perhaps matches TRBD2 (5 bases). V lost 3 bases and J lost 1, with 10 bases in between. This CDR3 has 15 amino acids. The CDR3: CASSLVGGAKNIQYF. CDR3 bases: TGTGCCAGCAGTTTGGTTGGCGGGGCCAAAAACATTCAGTACTTC.

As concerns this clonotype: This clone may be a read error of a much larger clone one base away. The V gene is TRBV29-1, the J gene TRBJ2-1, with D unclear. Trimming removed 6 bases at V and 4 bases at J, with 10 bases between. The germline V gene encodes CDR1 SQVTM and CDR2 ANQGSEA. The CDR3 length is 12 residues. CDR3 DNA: TGCAGCGTGATAAGTCAATACAATGAGCAGTTCTTC. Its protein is CSVISQYNEQFF.

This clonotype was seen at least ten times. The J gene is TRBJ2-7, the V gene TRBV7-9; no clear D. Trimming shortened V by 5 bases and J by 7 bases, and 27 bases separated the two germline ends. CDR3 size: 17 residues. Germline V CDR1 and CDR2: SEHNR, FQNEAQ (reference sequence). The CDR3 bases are TGTGCCAGCAGCGCCCCAAGCTTTGGGGTCCCCTCGTGGGAGCAGTACTTC. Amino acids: CASSAPSFGVPSWEQYF.

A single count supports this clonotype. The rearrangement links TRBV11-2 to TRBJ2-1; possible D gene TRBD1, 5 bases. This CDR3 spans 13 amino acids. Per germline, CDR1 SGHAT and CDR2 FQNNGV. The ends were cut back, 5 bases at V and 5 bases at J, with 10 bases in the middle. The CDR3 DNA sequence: TGTGCCAGCAGCGGGCAGGGCAACAATGAGCAGTTCTTC. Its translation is CASSGQGNNEQFF.

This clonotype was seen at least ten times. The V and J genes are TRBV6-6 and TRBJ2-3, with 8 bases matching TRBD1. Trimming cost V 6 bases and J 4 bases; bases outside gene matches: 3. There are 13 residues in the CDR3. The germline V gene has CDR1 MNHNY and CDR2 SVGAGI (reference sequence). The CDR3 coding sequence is TGTGCCAGCAGCAAACAGGGGGCAGATACGCAGTATTTT. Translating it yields CASSKQGADTQYF.

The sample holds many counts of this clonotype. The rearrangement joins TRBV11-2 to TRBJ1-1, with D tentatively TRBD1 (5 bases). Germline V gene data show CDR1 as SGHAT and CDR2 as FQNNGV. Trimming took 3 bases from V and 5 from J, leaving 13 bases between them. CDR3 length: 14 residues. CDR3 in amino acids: CASSLVSGGTEAFF. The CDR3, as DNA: TGTGCCAGCAGCTTGGTCTCGGGGGGAACTGAAGCTTTCTTT.

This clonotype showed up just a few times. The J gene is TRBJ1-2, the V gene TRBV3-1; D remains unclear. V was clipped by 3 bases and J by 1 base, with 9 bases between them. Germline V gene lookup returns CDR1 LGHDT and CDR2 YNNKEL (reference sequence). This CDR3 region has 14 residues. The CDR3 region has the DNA TGTGCCAGCAGCCATAGGACCATTAACTATGGCTACACCTTC. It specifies CASSHRTINYGYTF.

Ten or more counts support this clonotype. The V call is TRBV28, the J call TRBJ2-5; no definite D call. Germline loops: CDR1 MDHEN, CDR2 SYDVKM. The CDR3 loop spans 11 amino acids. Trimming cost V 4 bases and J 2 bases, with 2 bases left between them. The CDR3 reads CASSWQETQYF. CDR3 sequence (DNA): TGTGCCAGCAGTTGGCAAGAGACCCAGTACTTC.

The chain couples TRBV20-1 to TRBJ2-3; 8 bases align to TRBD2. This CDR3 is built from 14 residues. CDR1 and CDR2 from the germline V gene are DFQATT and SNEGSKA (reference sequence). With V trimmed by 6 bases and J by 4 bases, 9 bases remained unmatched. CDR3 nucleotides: TGCAGTGCCTTCCGGGGGGGCCGGGCAGATACGCAGTATTTT. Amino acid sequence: CSAFRGGRADTQYF.

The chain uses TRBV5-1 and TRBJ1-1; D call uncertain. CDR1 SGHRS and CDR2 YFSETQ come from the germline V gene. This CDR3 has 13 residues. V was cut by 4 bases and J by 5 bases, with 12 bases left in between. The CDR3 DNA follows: TGCGCCAGCAGCCCGGACCCCGGGACTGAAGCTTTCTTT. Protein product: CASSPDPGTEAFF.

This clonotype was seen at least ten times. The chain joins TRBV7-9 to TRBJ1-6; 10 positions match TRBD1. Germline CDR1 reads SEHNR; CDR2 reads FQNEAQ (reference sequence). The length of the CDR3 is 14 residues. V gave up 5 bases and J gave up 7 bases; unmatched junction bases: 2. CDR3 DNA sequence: TGTGCCAGCAGCCGGACAGGGGGGAATTCACCCCTCCACTTT. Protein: CASSRTGGNSPLHF.

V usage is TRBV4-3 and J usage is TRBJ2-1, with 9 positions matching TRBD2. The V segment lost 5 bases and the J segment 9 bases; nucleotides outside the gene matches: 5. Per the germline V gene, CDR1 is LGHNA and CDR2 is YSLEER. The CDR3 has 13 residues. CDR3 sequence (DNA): TGCGCCAGCAGCTCAAGACTAGCGGTTGAGCAGTTCTTC. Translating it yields CASSSRLAVEQFF.

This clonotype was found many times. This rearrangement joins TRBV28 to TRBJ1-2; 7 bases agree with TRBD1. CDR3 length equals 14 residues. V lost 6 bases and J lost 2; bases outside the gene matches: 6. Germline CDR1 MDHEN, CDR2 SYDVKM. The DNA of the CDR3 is TGTGCCAGCAGCCCAGGGGGGAGAAACTATGGCTACACCTTC. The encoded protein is CASSPGGRNYGYTF.

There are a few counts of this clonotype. In DNA form, the CDR3 reads TGTGCCAGCAGTTTACCCCGGGGTAGCGGGGCATCAGATACGCAGTATTTT. This sequence encodes CASSLPRGSGASDTQYF. The J gene is TRBJ2-3, the V gene TRBV28; 8 bases line up with TRBD2. The germline gives CDR1 MDHEN, CDR2 SYDVKM. Trimming took 2 bases from V and 4 from J; bases not matched to a gene: 11. The CDR3 contains 17 residues.

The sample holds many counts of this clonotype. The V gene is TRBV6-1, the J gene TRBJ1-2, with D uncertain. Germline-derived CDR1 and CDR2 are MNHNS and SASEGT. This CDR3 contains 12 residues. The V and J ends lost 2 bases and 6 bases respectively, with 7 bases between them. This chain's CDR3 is CASSEYEDGYTF. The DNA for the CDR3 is TGTGCCAGCAGTGAATATGAGGATGGCTACACCTTC.

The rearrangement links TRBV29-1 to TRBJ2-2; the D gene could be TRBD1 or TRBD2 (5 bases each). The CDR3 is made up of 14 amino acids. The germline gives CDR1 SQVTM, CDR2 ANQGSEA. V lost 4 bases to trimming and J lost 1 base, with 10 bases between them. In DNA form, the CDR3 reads TGCAGCGTTGTAGGGGCGGGGAACACCGGGGAGCTGTTTTTT. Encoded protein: CSVVGAGNTGELFF.

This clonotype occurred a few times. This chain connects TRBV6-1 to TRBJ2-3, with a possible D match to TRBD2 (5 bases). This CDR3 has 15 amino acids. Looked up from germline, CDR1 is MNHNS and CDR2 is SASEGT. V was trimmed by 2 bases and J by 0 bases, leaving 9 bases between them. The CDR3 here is CASSERRTSTDTQYF. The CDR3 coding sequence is TGTGCCAGCAGTGAACGGAGGACTAGCACAGATACGCAGTATTTT.

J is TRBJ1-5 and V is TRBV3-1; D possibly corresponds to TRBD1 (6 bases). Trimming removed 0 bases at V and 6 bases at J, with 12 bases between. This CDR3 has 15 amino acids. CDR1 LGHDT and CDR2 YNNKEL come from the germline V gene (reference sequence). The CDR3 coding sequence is TGTGCCAGCAGCCAAGATCGGACAGCCGGTCAGCCCCAGCATTTT. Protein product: CASSQDRTAGQPQHF.

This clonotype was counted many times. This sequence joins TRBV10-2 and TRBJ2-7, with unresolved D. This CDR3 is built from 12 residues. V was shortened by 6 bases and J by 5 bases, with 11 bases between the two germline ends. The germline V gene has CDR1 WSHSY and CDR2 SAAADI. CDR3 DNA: TGCGCCAGCAGACCCGGGTACCACGAGCAGTACTTC. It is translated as CASRPGYHEQYF.

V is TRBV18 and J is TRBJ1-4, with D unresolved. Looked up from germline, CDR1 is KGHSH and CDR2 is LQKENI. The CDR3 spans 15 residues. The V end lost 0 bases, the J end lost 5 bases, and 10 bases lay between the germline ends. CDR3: CASSPPGMGNEKLFF. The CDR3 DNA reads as TGTGCCAGCTCACCACCCGGGATGGGGAATGAAAAACTGTTTTTT. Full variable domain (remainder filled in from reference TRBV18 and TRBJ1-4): NAGVMQNPRHLVRRRGQEARLRCSPMKGHSHVYWYRQLPEEGLKFMVYLQKENIIDESGMPKERFSAEFPKEGPSILRIQQVVRGDSAAYFCASSPPGMGNEKLFFGSGTQLSVL.

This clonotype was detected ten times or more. The CDR3 nucleotides are TGTGCCAGCAGCTTAGGGTCGCCTAACTCGGGCACAGATACGCAGTATTTT. Translated, it gives CASSLGSPNSGTDTQYF. The rearrangement links TRBV7-8 to TRBJ2-3; D remains ambiguous. Germline V gene lookup returns CDR1 SGHVS and CDR2 FQNEAQ. The CDR3 contains 17 residues. Trimming pared 1 base from V and 1 base from J, leaving 15 bases between.

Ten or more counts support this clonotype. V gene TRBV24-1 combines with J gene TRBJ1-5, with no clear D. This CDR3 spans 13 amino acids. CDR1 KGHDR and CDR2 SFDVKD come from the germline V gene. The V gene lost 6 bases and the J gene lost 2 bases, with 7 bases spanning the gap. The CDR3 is CATSTVGNQPQHF. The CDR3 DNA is TGTGCCACCAGTACGGTCGGCAATCAGCCCCAGCATTTT.

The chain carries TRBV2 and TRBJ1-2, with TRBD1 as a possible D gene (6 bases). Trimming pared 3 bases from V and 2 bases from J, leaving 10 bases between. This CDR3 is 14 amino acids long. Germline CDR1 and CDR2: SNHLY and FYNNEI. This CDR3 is CASSDAGDNYGYTF. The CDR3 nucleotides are TGTGCCAGCAGTGACGCAGGGGACAACTATGGCTACACCTTC.

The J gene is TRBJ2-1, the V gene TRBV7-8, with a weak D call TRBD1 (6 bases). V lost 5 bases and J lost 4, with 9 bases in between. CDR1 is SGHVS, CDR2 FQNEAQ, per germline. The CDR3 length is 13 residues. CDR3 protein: CASSVDSYNEQFF. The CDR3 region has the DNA TGTGCCAGCAGCGTGGACAGTTACAATGAGCAGTTCTTC.

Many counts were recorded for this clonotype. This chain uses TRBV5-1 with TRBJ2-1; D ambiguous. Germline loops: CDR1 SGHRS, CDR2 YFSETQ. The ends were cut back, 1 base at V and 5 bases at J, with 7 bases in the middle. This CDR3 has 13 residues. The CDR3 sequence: CASSLRHNNEQFF. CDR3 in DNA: TGCGCCAGCAGCTTGAGGCACAACAATGAGCAGTTCTTC.

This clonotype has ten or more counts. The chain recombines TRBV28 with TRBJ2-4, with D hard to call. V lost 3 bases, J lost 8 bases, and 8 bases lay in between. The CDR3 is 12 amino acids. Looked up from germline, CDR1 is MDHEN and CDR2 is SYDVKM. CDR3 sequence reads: CASSFGSYIQYF. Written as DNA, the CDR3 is TGTGCCAGCAGTTTCGGCAGCTACATTCAGTACTTC.